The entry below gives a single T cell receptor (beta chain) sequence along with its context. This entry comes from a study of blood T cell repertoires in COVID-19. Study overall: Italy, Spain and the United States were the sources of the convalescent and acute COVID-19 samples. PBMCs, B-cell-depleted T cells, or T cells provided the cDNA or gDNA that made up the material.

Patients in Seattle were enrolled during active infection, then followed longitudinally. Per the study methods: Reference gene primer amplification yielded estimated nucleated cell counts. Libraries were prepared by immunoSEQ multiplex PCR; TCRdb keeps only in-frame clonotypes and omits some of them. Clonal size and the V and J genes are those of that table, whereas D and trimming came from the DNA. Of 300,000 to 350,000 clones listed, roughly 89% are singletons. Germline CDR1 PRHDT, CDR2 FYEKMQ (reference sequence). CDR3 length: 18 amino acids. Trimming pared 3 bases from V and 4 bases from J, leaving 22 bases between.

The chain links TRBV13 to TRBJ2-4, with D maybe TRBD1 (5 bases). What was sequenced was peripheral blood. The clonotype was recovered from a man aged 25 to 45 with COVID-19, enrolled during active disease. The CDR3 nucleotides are TGTGCCAGCAGCTTGTCCTCATTCGGGTACAGGAGTAAAAACATTCAGTACTTC. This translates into CASSLSSFGYRSKNIQYF. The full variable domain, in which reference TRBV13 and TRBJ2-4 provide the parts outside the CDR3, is AAGVIQSPRHLIKEKRETATLKCYPIPRHDTVYWYQQGPGQDPQFLISFYEKMQSDKGSIPDRFSAQQFSDYHSELNMSSLELGDSALYFCASSLSSFGYRSKNIQYFGAGTRLSVL.